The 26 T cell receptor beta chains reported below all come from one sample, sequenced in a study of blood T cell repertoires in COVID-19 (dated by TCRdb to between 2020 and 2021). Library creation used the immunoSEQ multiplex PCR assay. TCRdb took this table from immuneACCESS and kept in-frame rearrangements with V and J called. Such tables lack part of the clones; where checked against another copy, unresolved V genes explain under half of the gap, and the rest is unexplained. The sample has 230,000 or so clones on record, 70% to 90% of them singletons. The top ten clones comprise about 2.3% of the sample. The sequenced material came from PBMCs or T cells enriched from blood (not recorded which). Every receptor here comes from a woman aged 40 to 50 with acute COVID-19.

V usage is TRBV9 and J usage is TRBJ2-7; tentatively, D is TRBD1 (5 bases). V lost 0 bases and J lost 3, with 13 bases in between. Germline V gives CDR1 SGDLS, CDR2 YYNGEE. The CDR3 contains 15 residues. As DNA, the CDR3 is TGTGCCAGCAGCGTAGAGGGGAACATGGGCTACGAGCAGTACTTC. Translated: CASSVEGNMGYEQYF.

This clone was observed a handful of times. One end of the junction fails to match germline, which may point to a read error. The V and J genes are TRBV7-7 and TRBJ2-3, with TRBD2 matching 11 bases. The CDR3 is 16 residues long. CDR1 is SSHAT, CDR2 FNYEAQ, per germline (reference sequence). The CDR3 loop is CASSEHSGRVADTQYF. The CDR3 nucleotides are TGTGCTAGCAGTGAACATAGCGGGAGGGTCGCAGATACGCAGTATTTT. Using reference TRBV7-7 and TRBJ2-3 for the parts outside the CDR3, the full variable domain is GAGVSQSPRYKVTKRGQDVTLRCDPISSHATLYWYQQALGQGPEFLTYFNYEAQPDKSGLPSDRFSAERPEGSISTLTIQRTEQRDSAMYRCASSEHSGRVADTQYFGPGTRLTVL.

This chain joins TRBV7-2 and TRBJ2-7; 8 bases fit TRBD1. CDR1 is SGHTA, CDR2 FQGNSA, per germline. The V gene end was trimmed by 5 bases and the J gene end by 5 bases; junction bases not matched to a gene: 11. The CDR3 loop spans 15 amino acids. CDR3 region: CASSAQSGGLDEQYF. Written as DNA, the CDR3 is TGTGCCAGCAGCGCCCAATCAGGGGGCTTAGACGAGCAGTACTTC.

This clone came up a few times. CDR3 sequence (DNA): TGTGCCAGCAGCTTCCCCGGGACAGTGAACACTGAAGCTTTCTTT. Protein: CASSFPGTVNTEAFF. The chain uses TRBV5-8 and TRBJ1-1, with 7 bases lining up with TRBD1. The CDR3 sequence is 15 residues long. V lost 2 bases, J lost 0 bases, and 4 bases stayed unmatched. Germline V gives CDR1 SGHTS, CDR2 YDEGEE.

The CDR3 nucleotides read TGCGCCAGCAGCCAAGAACTTAGGCAGGGCGTGGATACGCAGTATTTT. Translation: CASSQELRQGVDTQYF. This chain uses TRBV4-3 with TRBJ2-3, with D tentatively TRBD1 (5 bases). This CDR3 is built from 16 residues. V was cut by 0 bases and J by 6 bases, with 16 bases left in between. The germline gives CDR1 LGHNA, CDR2 YSLEER.

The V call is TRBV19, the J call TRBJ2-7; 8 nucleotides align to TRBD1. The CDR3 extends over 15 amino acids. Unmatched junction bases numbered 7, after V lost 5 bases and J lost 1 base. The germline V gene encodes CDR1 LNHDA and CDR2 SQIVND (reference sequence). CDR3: CASSEAGTGSYEQYF. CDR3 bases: TGTGCCAGTAGTGAGGCCGGGACAGGTTCCTACGAGCAGTACTTC.

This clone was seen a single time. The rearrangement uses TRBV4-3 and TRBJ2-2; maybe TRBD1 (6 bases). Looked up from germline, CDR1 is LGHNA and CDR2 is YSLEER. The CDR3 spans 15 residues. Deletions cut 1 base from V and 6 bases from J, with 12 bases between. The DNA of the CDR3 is TGCGCCAGCAGCCAAGTACCCAGGACAGCCGGGGAGCTGTTTTTT. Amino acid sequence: CASSQVPRTAGELFF.

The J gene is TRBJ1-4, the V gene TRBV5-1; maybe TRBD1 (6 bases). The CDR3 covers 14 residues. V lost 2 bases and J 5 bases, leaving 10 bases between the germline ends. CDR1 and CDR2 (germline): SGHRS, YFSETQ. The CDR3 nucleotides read TGCGCCAGCAGCTTAGCCGGACAGAATGAAAAACTGTTTTTT. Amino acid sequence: CASSLAGQNEKLFF.

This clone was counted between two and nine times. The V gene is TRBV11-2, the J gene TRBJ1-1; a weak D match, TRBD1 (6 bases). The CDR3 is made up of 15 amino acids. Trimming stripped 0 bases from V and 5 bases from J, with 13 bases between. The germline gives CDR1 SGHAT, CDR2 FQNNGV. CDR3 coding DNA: TGTGCCAGCAGCTTAGAGGGGGGGCGGCGGACTGAAGCTTTCTTT. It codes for CASSLEGGRRTEAFF.

The DNA of the CDR3 is TGTGCCAGCAGCTCTAGCTGGCCCTCCTACGAGCAGTACGTC. This translates into CASSSSWPSYEQYV. V gene TRBV5-5 combines with J gene TRBJ2-7, with D possibly being TRBD2 (5 bases). Germline loops: CDR1 SGHKS, CDR2 YYEKEE (reference sequence). Trimming took off 3 bases at V and 0 bases at J, with 10 bases between the two ends. The CDR3 sequence is 14 residues long.

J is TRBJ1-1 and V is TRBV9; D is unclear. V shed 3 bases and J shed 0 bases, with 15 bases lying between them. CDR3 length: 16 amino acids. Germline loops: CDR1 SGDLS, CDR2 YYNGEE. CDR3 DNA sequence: TGTGCCAGCAGCGCCAGAGGAGGAGTTATGAACACTGAAGCTTTCTTT. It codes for CASSARGGVMNTEAFF.

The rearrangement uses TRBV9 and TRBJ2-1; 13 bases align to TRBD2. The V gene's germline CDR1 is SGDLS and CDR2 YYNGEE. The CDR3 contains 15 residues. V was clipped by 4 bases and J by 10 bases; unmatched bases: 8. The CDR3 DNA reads TGTGCCAGCAGCCCGGGACTAGCGGGGCCAGGGGAGCAGTTCTTC. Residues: CASSPGLAGPGEQFF.

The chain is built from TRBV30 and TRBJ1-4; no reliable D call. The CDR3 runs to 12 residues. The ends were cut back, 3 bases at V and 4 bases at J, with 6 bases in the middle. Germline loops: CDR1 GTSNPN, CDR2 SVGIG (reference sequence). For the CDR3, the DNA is TGTGCCTGGAGCCCCCTTAATGAAAAACTGTTTTTT. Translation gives CAWSPLNEKLFF. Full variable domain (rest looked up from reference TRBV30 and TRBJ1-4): SQTIHQWPATLVQPVGSPLSLECTVEGTSNPNLYWYRQAAGRGLQLLFYSVGIGQISSEVPQNLSASRPQDRQFILSSKKLLLSDSGFYLCAWSPLNEKLFFGSGTQLSVL.

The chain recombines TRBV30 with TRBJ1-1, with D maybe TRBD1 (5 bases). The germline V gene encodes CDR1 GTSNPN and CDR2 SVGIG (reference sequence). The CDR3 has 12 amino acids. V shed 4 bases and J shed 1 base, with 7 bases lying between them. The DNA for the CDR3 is TGTGCCTGGAAAGGACAGAACACTGAAGCTTTCTTT. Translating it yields CAWKGQNTEAFF.

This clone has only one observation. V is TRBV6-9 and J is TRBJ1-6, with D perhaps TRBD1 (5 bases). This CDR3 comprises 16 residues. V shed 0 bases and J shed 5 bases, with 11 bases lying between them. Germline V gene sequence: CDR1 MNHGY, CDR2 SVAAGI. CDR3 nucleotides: TGTGCCAGCAGTTATTCGATATGCAGGGATAATTCACCCCTCCACTTT. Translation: CASSYSICRDNSPLHF.

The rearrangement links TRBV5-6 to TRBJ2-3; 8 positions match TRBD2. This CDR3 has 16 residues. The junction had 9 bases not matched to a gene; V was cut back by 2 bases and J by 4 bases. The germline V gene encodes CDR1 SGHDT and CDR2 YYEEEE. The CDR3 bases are TGTGCCAGCAGCTTTGGGCGGGGGGTTCGGCCAGATACGCAGTATTTT. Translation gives CASSFGRGVRPDTQYF.

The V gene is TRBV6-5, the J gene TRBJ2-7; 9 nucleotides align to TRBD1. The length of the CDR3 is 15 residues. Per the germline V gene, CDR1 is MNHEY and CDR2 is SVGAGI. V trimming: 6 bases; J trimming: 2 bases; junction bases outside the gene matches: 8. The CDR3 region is CASRSGTGKTYEQYF. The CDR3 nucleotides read TGTGCCAGCAGATCCGGGACAGGGAAAACCTACGAGCAGTACTTC.

CDR3 sequence: CASSLATRAVVGYTF. CDR3 in DNA: TGTGCCAGCAGCTTAGCGACTAGGGCGGTCGTGGGCTACACCTTC. V usage is TRBV7-2 and J usage is TRBJ1-2; D remains ambiguous. V was trimmed by 0 bases and J by 8 bases, leaving 16 bases between them. CDR1 SGHTA and CDR2 FQGNSA come from the germline V gene. The CDR3 spans 15 residues.

The CDR3 reads CASSPLGTQYF. CDR3 DNA: TGTGCCAGCAGCCCGCTAGGGACCCAGTACTTC. The chain joins TRBV7-9 to TRBJ2-5; D gene ambiguous. Trimming took 5 bases from V and 7 from J, leaving 8 bases between them. The CDR3 spans 11 residues. Per the germline V gene, CDR1 is SEHNR and CDR2 is FQNEAQ (reference sequence).

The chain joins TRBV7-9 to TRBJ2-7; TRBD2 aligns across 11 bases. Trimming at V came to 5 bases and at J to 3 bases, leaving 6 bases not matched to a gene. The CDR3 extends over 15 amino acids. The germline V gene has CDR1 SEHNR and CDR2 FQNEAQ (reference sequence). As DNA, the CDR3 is TGTGCCAGCAGCCCACCCGGGACTAGCGGCTACGAGCAGTACTTC. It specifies CASSPPGTSGYEQYF.

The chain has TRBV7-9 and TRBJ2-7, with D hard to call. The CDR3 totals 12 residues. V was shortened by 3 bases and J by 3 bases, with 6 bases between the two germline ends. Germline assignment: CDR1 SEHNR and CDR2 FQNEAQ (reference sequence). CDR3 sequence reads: CASSFADYEQYV. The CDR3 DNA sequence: TGTGCCAGCAGCTTCGCAGACTACGAGCAGTACGTC.

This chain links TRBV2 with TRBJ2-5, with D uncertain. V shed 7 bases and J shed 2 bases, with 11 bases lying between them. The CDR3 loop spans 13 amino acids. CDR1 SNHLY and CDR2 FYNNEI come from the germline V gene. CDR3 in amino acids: CASNLPGQETQYF. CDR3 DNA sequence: TGTGCCAGCAACCTCCCAGGTCAAGAGACCCAGTACTTC.

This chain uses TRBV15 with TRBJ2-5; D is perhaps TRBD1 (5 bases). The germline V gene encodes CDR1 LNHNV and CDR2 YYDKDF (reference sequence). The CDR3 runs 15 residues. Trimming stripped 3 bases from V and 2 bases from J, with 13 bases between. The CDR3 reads CATSSLDSIQETQYF. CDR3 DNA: TGTGCCACCAGCAGCTTAGACAGTATACAAGAGACCCAGTACTTC.

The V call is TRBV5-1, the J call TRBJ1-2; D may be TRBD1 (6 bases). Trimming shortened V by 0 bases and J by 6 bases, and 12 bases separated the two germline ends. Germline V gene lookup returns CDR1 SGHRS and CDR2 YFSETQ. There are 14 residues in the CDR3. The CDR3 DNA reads TGCGCCAGCAGCTTGGACGGGGGGCCGGATGGCTACACCTTC. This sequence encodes CASSLDGGPDGYTF.

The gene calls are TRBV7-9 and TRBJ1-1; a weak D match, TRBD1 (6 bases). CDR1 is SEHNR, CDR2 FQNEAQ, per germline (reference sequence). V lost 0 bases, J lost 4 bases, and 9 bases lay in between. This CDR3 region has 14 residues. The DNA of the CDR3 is TGTGCCAGCAGCTTAGCGCAGGGGAGCACTGAAGCTTTCTTT. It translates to CASSLAQGSTEAFF.

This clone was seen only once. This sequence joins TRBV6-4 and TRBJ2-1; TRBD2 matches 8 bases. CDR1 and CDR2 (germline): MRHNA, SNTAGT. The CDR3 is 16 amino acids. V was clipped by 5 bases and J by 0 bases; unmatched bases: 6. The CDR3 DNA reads TGTGCCAGCAGTTCCAAGAGCGGGAGCTCCTACAATGAGCAGTTCTTC. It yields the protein CASSSKSGSSYNEQFF.